This is a list of T cell receptor beta chains from one sample in a study of cytomegalovirus exposure and HLA in healthy donors. Data came from immunoSEQ multiplex PCR; TCRdb stores just in-frame clones and leaves some out. The data show fewer than 250,000 clones, roughly 80% seen once. The sample consisted of PBMCs. Receptors originate from a man under 40 in good health and CMV-seronegative. CDR3s include the opening cysteine and the closing phenylalanine or tryptophan. The order of the fields is clone size, J gene, D gene, CDR3 length, V gene, CDR3 DNA, CDR3 protein. D genes are given only for firm matches. Some rows have no size entry. The others give once, few or many, or a class for an expanded clone.

. TRBJ2-5 . 13 TRBV6-5 TGTGCCAGCAGTTACGGGCAGTGGGAGACCCAGTACTTC CASSYGQWETQYF
. TRBJ1-2 TRBD1 15 TRBV6-1 TGTGCCAGCAGTGAAGCTGACAGGGGCCCCTATGGCTACACCTTC CASSEADRGPYGYTF
once TRBJ2-3 TRBD1 15 TRBV7-3 TGTGCCAGCAGCTTACAGGGGGCAGAAATGGATACGCAGTATTTT CASSLQGAEMDTQYF
. TRBJ1-3 . 15 TRBV19 TGTGCCAGTAGTCCCGGAGGGCTCTCTGGAAACACCATATATTTT CASSPGGLSGNTIYF
. TRBJ2-7 TRBD2 15 TRBV6-1 TGTGCCAGCATTCAAGCGGGGGGGCGCGATGGCGAGCAGTACTTC CASIQAGGRDGEQYF
. TRBJ1-4 . 16 TRBV18 TGTGCCAGCTCACCACGGCAGGGAGGAACTAATGAAAAACTGTTTTTT CASSPRQGGTNEKLFF
. TRBJ1-3 TRBD1 16 TRBV2 TGTGCCAGCACCCCGGGGACAGGGGGCACCCGAAACACCATATATTTT CASTPGTGGTRNTIYF
. TRBJ1-2 TRBD1 13 TRBV19 TGTGCCAGTAACGTCAGGGGGCTTAATGGCTACACCTTC CASNVRGLNGYTF
. TRBJ2-1 TRBD1 16 TRBV15 TGTGCCACCAGCAGAGCCGGGACAGGGGGCAGGGATGAGCAGTTCTTC CATSRAGTGGRDEQFF
. TRBJ1-3 . 14 TRBV6-5 TGTGCCAGCTCAACAGGGAGCTCTGGAAACACCATATATTTT CASSTGSSGNTIYF
. TRBJ2-5 . 16 TRBV7-3 TGTTCCAGCAGCTTAAATGGGGGCGCGTACCAAGAGACCCAGTACTTC CSSSLNGGAYQETQYF
. TRBJ1-1 . 11 TRBV19 TGTGCCAGTACCCGAGAAAGGAGCGCTTTCTTT CASTRERSAFF
. TRBJ2-5 . 15 TRBV27 TGTGCCAGCAGTTTATCGAGCCTGGGCCTAGAGACCCAGTACTTC CASSLSSLGLETQYF
. TRBJ2-7 TRBD1 13 TRBV28 TGTGCCAGCGGAGGGACAGGGCAGTACGAGCAGTACTTC CASGGTGQYEQYF
once TRBJ2-1 TRBD2 12 TRBV27 TGTGCCAGCAGTCCCATAGCGGGGAGGCAGTTCTTC CASSPIAGRQFF
. TRBJ1-1 . 15 TRBV6-5 TGTGCCAGCAGCAGAGGAGGCTCCGGGCGCACTGAAGCTTTCTTT CASSRGGSGRTEAFF
once TRBJ1-5 . 17 TRBV7-2 TGTGCCAGCAGCTTAGTGGAGGGAATTACTAGCAATCAGCCCCAGCATTTT CASSLVEGITSNQPQHF
. TRBJ1-5 TRBD1 15 TRBV27 TGTGCCAGCAGTTTGAGACAGGGGGCGAATCAGCCCCAGCATTTT CASSLRQGANQPQHF
. TRBJ2-3 . 15 TRBV14 TGTGCCAGCAGCCAAGCCGCGGGCTTGGGAGATACGCAGTATTTT CASSQAAGLGDTQYF
. TRBJ1-5 . 17 TRBV28 TGTGCCAGCAGTTTTTTGACTCCCGCACGGAGCAATCAGCCCCAGCATTTT CASSFLTPARSNQPQHF
. TRBJ2-1 TRBD2 19 TRBV27 TGTGCCAGCAGTTTATCGTCTCCCTGGCGGGGGAAAGGCAATCTTGAGCAGTTCTTC CASSLSSPWRGKGNLEQFF
. TRBJ2-7 . 12 TRBV7-9 TGTGCCAGCAGCCGCGGTACTTACGAGCAGTACTTC CASSRGTYEQYF
. TRBJ1-5 TRBD1 14 TRBV19 TGTGCCAGTAGTGCGACAGGGGTAAGTCAGCCCCAGCATTTT CASSATGVSQPQHF
. TRBJ2-7 TRBD2 16 TRBV5-1 TGCGCCAGCAGCCCTGTAGCGGGGGGCCTTAACTACGAGCAGTACTTC CASSPVAGGLNYEQYF
few TRBJ2-3 . 15 TRBV5-1 TGCGCCAGCAGCTTGAGGGTCAGGGGGGAAGATACGCAGTATTTT CASSLRVRGEDTQYF
few TRBJ2-7 . 14 TRBV7-8 TGTGCCAGCAGCACCTATGGGAGCTCCTACGAGCAGTACTTC CASSTYGSSYEQYF
. TRBJ2-1 . 15 TRBV9 TGTGCCAGCAGCGTAGTATCTAGCGTGAACAATGAGCAGTTCTTC CASSVVSSVNNEQFF
. TRBJ2-7 . 14 TRBV4-2 TGTGCCAGCAGCCAAGATCTGGGCAGCTACGAGCAGTACTTC CASSQDLGSYEQYF
. TRBJ2-3 . 14 TRBV29-1 TGCAGCGTTGAAGATGCGCTAAGCACAGATACGCAGTATTTT CSVEDALSTDTQYF
. TRBJ1-1 . 13 TRBV2 TGTGCCAGCAGTGAGGAGGGCCACACTGAAGCTTTCTTT CASSEEGHTEAFF
. TRBJ1-2 . 10 TRBV6-1 TGTGCCAGCAGCTCGGGTGGCTACACCTTC CASSSGGYTF
. TRBJ2-1 . 19 TRBV5-1 TGCGCCAGCAGCTTGGAAGCAGATGGAGGGGGGGCCCCCTACAATGAGCAGTTCTTC CASSLEADGGGAPYNEQFF
. TRBJ1-1 . 14 TRBV28 TGTGCCGCCGGACCCCCGGGATATAACACTGAAGCTTTCTTT CAAGPPGYNTEAFF
. TRBJ1-1 . 13 TRBV2 TGTGCCAGCAGGCCCAGACAGAACACTGAAGCTTTCTTT CASRPRQNTEAFF
. TRBJ1-6 TRBD1 16 TRBV7-2 TGTGCCAGCAGATCCTCCGGGACAGATTATAATTCACCCCTCCACTTT CASRSSGTDYNSPLHF
. TRBJ2-3 TRBD2 16 TRBV2 TGTGCCAGCAGTGGGCCCCTAGCGGGGACACCAGATACGCAGTATTTT CASSGPLAGTPDTQYF
once TRBJ1-5 TRBD1 15 TRBV6-5 TGTGCCAGCAGACCGACAGGGTTTGCCAATCAGCCCCAGCATTTT CASRPTGFANQPQHF
. TRBJ2-1 . 16 TRBV15 TGTGCCACCAGCAGTGGGGGTTGGGGGGTTTACAATGAGCAGTTCTTC CATSSGGWGVYNEQFF
few TRBJ1-4 . 14 TRBV28 TGTGCCAGCCGGTCGACGGGGGGCGACGAAAAACTGTTTTTT CASRSTGGDEKLFF
once TRBJ2-5 . 16 TRBV5-6 TGTGCCAGCAGCTCGACCTCCTGGTTAGGGGAAGAGACCCAGTACTTC CASSSTSWLGEETQYF
. TRBJ2-5 TRBD2 15 TRBV4-3 TGCGCCAGCAGCCAAGGTCTAGCGGATCAAGAGACCCAGTACTTC CASSQGLADQETQYF